Presented here are 26 T cell receptor beta chains from one specimen sequenced in a study of cytomegalovirus exposure and HLA in healthy donors. PCR was performed using 60 Vbeta and 13 Jbeta primers. Generated by immunoSEQ multiplex PCR, the TCRdb table keeps only in-frame clones and is missing some. Of under 200,000 clones listed, 80% to 85% are singletons. The source material was PBMCs. These receptors were collected from a woman between 18 and 30 years old in good health and CMV-seropositive.

The chain recombines TRBV2 with TRBJ1-1; TRBD1 is a possible D gene (6 bases). Trimming removed 5 bases at V and 1 base at J, with 8 bases between. The CDR3 is 13 residues long. CDR1 is SNHLY, CDR2 FYNNEI, per germline. CDR3 coding DNA: TGTGCCAGCAGTTCACAGGGGAACACTGAAGCTTTCTTT. It encodes CASSSQGNTEAFF.

V is TRBV2 and J is TRBJ2-2; TRBD2 agrees at 9 bases. Germline CDR1 and CDR2: SNHLY and FYNNEI. V dropped 11 bases and J dropped 5; count of bases not matched to a gene: 12. This CDR3 contains 15 residues. The CDR3 bases are TGTGCCGGCATGATGACTAGCGGAAGAACCGGGGAGCTGTTTTTT. Translating gives CAGMMTSGRTGELFF.

The rearrangement joins TRBV6-1 to TRBJ1-3, with a tentative D call TRBD1 (5 bases). V lost 2 bases to trimming and J lost 0 bases, with 8 bases between them. Germline V CDR1 and CDR2: MNHNS, SASEGT. This CDR3 is 15 amino acids long. CDR3 nucleotides: TGTGCCAGCAGTGAAAAGACAGACTCTGGAAACACCATATATTTT. This codes for CASSEKTDSGNTIYF.

This chain joins TRBV6-6 and TRBJ2-3, with D possibly matching TRBD2 (5 bases). V was trimmed by 7 bases and J by 2 bases, leaving 10 bases between them. CDR3 length: 13 residues. Per germline, CDR1 MNHNY and CDR2 SVGAGI (reference sequence). The CDR3 nucleotides are TGTGCCAGCATCCGGGATTCCACAGATACGCAGTATTTT. This translates into CASIRDSTDTQYF.

This chain links TRBV5-4 with TRBJ1-1; a weak D match, TRBD1 (6 bases). Trimming removed 0 bases at V and 4 bases at J, with 10 bases between. The CDR3 sequence is 14 residues long. Germline CDR1 SGHNT, CDR2 YYREEE (reference sequence). CDR3 protein: CASSLAGGSTEAFF. In DNA, the CDR3 is TGTGCCAGCAGCTTGGCGGGGGGCTCCACTGAAGCTTTCTTT.

V and J are TRBV4-2 and TRBJ2-1; TRBD2 agrees at 11 bases. The germline V gene has CDR1 LGHNA and CDR2 YNFKEQ. Trimming removed 3 bases from V and 6 bases from J; junction bases left unmatched: 7. This CDR3 is 16 amino acids long. DNA of the CDR3: TGTGCCAGCAGCCAGGTTAGCGGGGGGGCGGGCAATGAGCAGTTCTTC. Translated, it gives CASSQVSGGAGNEQFF.

The chain has TRBV11-2 and TRBJ2-3, with D unclear. CDR1 is SGHAT, CDR2 FQNNGV, per germline. This CDR3 has 14 amino acids. V was shortened by 0 bases and J by 2 bases, with 6 bases between the two germline ends. The CDR3 bases are TGTGCCAGCAGCTTAGACCACACCACAGATACGCAGTATTTT. Protein sequence: CASSLDHTTDTQYF.

This chain links TRBV28 with TRBJ2-7; perhaps TRBD1 as D (6 bases). V was clipped by 5 bases and J by 1 base, with 15 bases between them. There are 15 residues in the CDR3. Germline V gives CDR1 MDHEN, CDR2 SYDVKM. The chain's CDR3 is CASSGHGTLSYEQYF. CDR3 DNA: TGTGCCAGCAGTGGCCACGGGACACTTTCCTACGAGCAGTACTTC.

A few counts support this clone. V usage is TRBV13 and J usage is TRBJ2-3; 9 bases agree with TRBD2. The V segment lost 0 bases and the J segment 9 bases; nucleotides outside the gene matches: 4. The CDR3 has 14 residues. Germline values: CDR1 PRHDT, CDR2 FYEKMQ (reference sequence). Here the CDR3 DNA reads TGTGCCAGCAGCTTAGGCGGTAGCGGGGGAACGCAGTATTTT. Protein sequence: CASSLGGSGGTQYF. The whole variable domain, filled in from reference TRBV13 and TRBJ2-3, reads AAGVIQSPRHLIKEKRETATLKCYPIPRHDTVYWYQQGPGQDPQFLISFYEKMQSDKGSIPDRFSAQQFSDYHSELNMSSLELGDSALYFCASSLGGSGGTQYFGPGTRLTVL.

This clone has just a few counts. The chain carries TRBV19 and TRBJ2-3; no clear D gene. This CDR3 contains 13 residues. The V and J ends lost 4 bases and 6 bases respectively, with 11 bases between them. Germline V gives CDR1 LNHDA, CDR2 SQIVND (reference sequence). The CDR3 DNA follows: TGTGCCAGTAGTACAAGAAAGGAGGATACGCAGTATTTT. Protein sequence: CASSTRKEDTQYF.

The rearrangement joins TRBV5-1 to TRBJ2-2; 10 bases line up with TRBD2. There are 13 residues in the CDR3. Germline V lookup: CDR1 SGHRS, CDR2 YFSETQ. V was pared by 5 bases and J by 11 bases, with 6 bases of the junction left unmatched. The DNA for the CDR3 is TGCGCCAGCAGGGCTAGCGGGGGACCAGAGCTGTTTTTT. Protein sequence: CASRASGGPELFF.

V and J are TRBV7-2 and TRBJ2-1; D ambiguous. The V gene lost 1 base and the J gene lost 7 bases, with 11 bases spanning the gap. The germline V gene encodes CDR1 SGHTA and CDR2 FQGNSA. The CDR3 totals 14 residues. The chain's CDR3 is CASSLGPGQNEQFF. The CDR3 coding sequence is TGTGCCAGCAGCTTAGGGCCGGGTCAAAATGAGCAGTTCTTC.

This chain links TRBV9 with TRBJ2-5; tentatively, D is TRBD1 (5 bases). The germline gives CDR1 SGDLS, CDR2 YYNGEE. This CDR3 comprises 14 residues. V was clipped by 4 bases and J by 0 bases, with 10 bases between them. The CDR3 nucleotides read TGTGCCAGCAGCTCAGGGTACAACCAAGAGACCCAGTACTTC. The encoded protein is CASSSGYNQETQYF.

The CDR3 nucleotides read TGTGCCAGCAGCCTATACTCTACGCAGTATTTT. As protein: CASSLYSTQYF. J is TRBJ2-3 and V is TRBV11-2; no reliable D call. Trimming removed 5 bases at V and 8 bases at J, with 8 bases between. CDR3 length: 11 residues. The germline gives CDR1 SGHAT, CDR2 FQNNGV.

The rearrangement joins TRBV11-3 to TRBJ1-1; D is unclear. Germline CDR1 and CDR2: SGHNT and YENEEA. The CDR3 has 11 amino acids. Deletions cut 3 bases from V and 6 bases from J, with 5 bases between. CDR3 residues: CASSFSSEAFF. The CDR3 bases are TGTGCCAGCAGCTTTAGCTCTGAAGCTTTCTTT.

This chain connects TRBV9 to TRBJ2-7, with D perhaps TRBD2 (7 bases). Germline CDR1 reads SGDLS; CDR2 reads YYNGEE. Trimming removed 4 bases from V and 7 bases from J, with 15 bases in between. The CDR3 is 13 amino acids. CDR3 sequence (DNA): TGTGCCAGCAGCCCCAGCGCGGGGGCGGAGCAGTACTTC. This translates into CASSPSAGAEQYF.

The chain has TRBV9 and TRBJ2-2; 9 nucleotides match TRBD2. Germline trimming cut 5 bases from V and 5 bases from J; bases unmatched to any gene: 7. CDR1 and CDR2 from the germline V gene are SGDLS and YYNGEE. The CDR3 loop spans 15 amino acids. In nucleotides, the CDR3 is TGTGCCAGCAGGGATTTAGCGGGGGAGACCGGGGAGCTGTTTTTT. Translating it yields CASRDLAGETGELFF.

In its sample, this clone was seen a few times. The rearrangement joins TRBV21-1 to TRBJ2-7; the D call in the table, TRBD2, was not verified against the DNA. TRBV21-1 is tagged as a pseudogene. This CDR3 has 17 amino acids. The chain's CDR3 is CASPGPGAPLVPPEQYV. The CDR3 DNA sequence: TGTGCCAGCCCAGGACCGGGAGCCCCGTTAGTGCCTCCCGAGCAGTACGTC.

The sample holds one count of this clone. This rearrangement joins TRBV7-6 to TRBJ2-3, with D maybe TRBD1 (5 bases). The V gene lost 1 base and the J gene lost 5 bases, with 10 bases spanning the gap. CDR1 is SGHVS, CDR2 FNYEAQ, per germline. The CDR3 covers 14 residues. This CDR3 is CASSLGGFQDTQYF. The CDR3 coding sequence is TGTGCCAGCAGCTTAGGGGGCTTCCAAGATACGCAGTATTTT. The full variable domain, its missing parts supplied by reference TRBV7-6 and TRBJ2-3, is GAGVSQSPRYKVTKRGQDVALRCDPISGHVSLYWYRQALGQGPEFLTYFNYEAQQDKSGLPNDRFSAERPEGSISTLTIQRTEQRDSAMYRCASSLGGFQDTQYFGPGTRLTVL.

The rearrangement links TRBV18 to TRBJ1-1; tentatively, D is TRBD1 (5 bases). V was trimmed by 3 bases and J by 4 bases, leaving 12 bases between them. This CDR3 is 14 amino acids long. CDR1 and CDR2 (germline): KGHSH, LQKENI. The CDR3 spells CASSPPGGATEAFF. In DNA form, the CDR3 reads TGTGCCAGCTCACCCCCAGGAGGGGCCACTGAAGCTTTCTTT.

This clone was seen a handful of times. The chain employs TRBV9 and TRBJ2-7; no clear D. Germline values: CDR1 SGDLS, CDR2 YYNGEE. The CDR3 is made up of 16 amino acids. V lost 0 bases, J lost 2 bases, and 15 bases lay in between. The CDR3 here is CASSVVGSSPPYEQYV. As DNA, the CDR3 is TGTGCCAGCAGCGTAGTCGGGTCATCCCCTCCCTACGAGCAGTACGTC.

The V gene is TRBV9, the J gene TRBJ1-2; unclear D gene. This CDR3 contains 14 residues. Germline V gives CDR1 SGDLS, CDR2 YYNGEE. V was shortened by 7 bases and J by 4 bases, with 17 bases between the two germline ends. The CDR3 protein is CASSRGTGIYGYTF. The CDR3, as DNA: TGTGCCAGCTCACGGGGTACCGGGATCTATGGCTACACCTTC.

The V gene is TRBV19, the J gene TRBJ2-7, with D possibly matching TRBD2 (6 bases). This CDR3 has 18 amino acids. The germline V and J ends were trimmed by 7 bases and 4 bases, with 29 bases remaining between them. Germline loops: CDR1 LNHDA, CDR2 SQIVND (reference sequence). CDR3 sequence reads: CASTMDGLWGSGGYEQYV. CDR3 bases: TGTGCCAGTACGATGGATGGTTTATGGGGAAGTGGAGGGTACGAGCAGTACGTC.

The rearrangement links TRBV5-6 to TRBJ1-1; unclear D gene. Trimming removed 0 bases from V and 1 base from J, with 10 bases in between. Germline V gives CDR1 SGHDT, CDR2 YYEEEE. CDR3 length: 15 amino acids. The CDR3 here is CASSLGALKNTEAFF. The CDR3 DNA reads TGTGCCAGCAGCTTGGGGGCTTTAAAGAACACTGAAGCTTTCTTT.

This sequence joins TRBV29-1 and TRBJ1-2; TRBD1 might be the D (5 bases). This CDR3 comprises 12 residues. Trimming shortened V by 3 bases and J by 4 bases, and 9 bases separated the two germline ends. Looked up from germline, CDR1 is SQVTM and CDR2 is ANQGSEA. The CDR3 loop reads CSVESRGYGYTF. Here the CDR3 DNA reads TGCAGCGTTGAGTCTAGGGGCTATGGCTACACCTTC.

This clone was observed a few times. This chain links TRBV6-4 with TRBJ2-3, with TRBD1 as a possible D gene (6 bases). V lost 3 bases and J lost 5, with 12 bases in between. CDR3 size: 14 residues. Germline values: CDR1 MRHNA, CDR2 SNTAGT. The CDR3: CASSENPGEDTQYF. In nucleotides, the CDR3 is TGTGCCAGCAGTGAAAACCCAGGGGAAGATACGCAGTATTTT.